These T cell receptor beta chains were read from a single sample in a study of control samples from healthy donors and cancer patients. TCRdb's copy holds only in-frame clones and misses some; the assay was immunoSEQ multiplex PCR. The sample gives 400,000 to 500,000 clones, over 75% of which show up once; around 6.4% is in the top ten. Material: PBMCs. These receptors originate from a man aged 35 to 55 with head and neck cancer. The CDR3 runs from the conserved cysteine through the conserved F or W. A D gene is named only where the DNA matches it firmly. Size is omitted from some rows. Given values are once, few, many or a class for expanded clones.

DNA: TGTGCCAGCAGCGTAGCGGTTTCAGGGGTTTGGGTCGAGCAGTACTTC
CDR3: CASSVAVSGVWVEQYF
D: -
size: -
V: TRBV9
J: TRBJ2-7
length: 16

DNA: TGTGCCAGTAGTACTCCCGGGGTGTGGAATCAGCCCCAGCATTTT
CDR3: CASSTPGVWNQPQHF
D: -
size: -
V: TRBV19
J: TRBJ1-5
length: 15

DNA: TGTGCCAGCAGCTTAATGGCTAGCGGGTACTACGAGCAGTACTTC
CDR3: CASSLMASGYYEQYF
D: TRBD2
size: -
V: TRBV11-2
J: TRBJ2-7
length: 15

DNA: TGTGCCAGCAGCCCAGAAGCGGGAGCGGGGATCGATGAGCAGTTCTTC
CDR3: CASSPEAGAGIDEQFF
D: TRBD2
size: -
V: TRBV7-3
J: TRBJ2-1
length: 16

DNA: TGTGCCAGCAGCTTGGGACAGTCCTATGGCTACACCTTC
CDR3: CASSLGQSYGYTF
D: TRBD1
size: -
V: TRBV27
J: TRBJ1-2
length: 13

DNA: TGTGCCAGCAGTGAAGTGGCCAACTACTATGGCTACACCTTC
CDR3: CASSEVANYYGYTF
D: -
size: -
V: TRBV2
J: TRBJ1-2
length: 14

DNA: TGTGCCAGCTCAGCGAAATTGCAAGAGACCCAGTACTTC
CDR3: CASSAKLQETQYF
D: -
size: -
V: TRBV18
J: TRBJ2-5
length: 13

DNA: TGTGCCAGCACACGACGGGAGGTAGGGGGGACCCAGTACTTC
CDR3: CASTRREVGGTQYF
D: -
size: -
V: TRBV6-5
J: TRBJ2-5
length: 14

DNA: TGTGCCAGCAGGGCGACAGTCTCCTACGAGCAGTACTTC
CDR3: CASRATVSYEQYF
D: -
size: -
V: TRBV14
J: TRBJ2-7
length: 13

DNA: TGTGCCAGTAGTAAGGGAGTAGCGGTGGGGTATGGAAACATTCAGTACTTC
CDR3: CASSKGVAVGYGNIQYF
D: -
size: -
V: TRBV19
J: TRBJ2-4
length: 17

DNA: TGTGCCACCAGTGATCCTAGGGTGACTAGCGGGGGTAGTAGCTCCTACGAGCAGTACTTC
CDR3: CATSDPRVTSGGSSSYEQYF
D: TRBD2
size: -
V: TRBV24-1
J: TRBJ2-7
length: 20

DNA: TGTGCCAGCAGTTACAGCCTGAACACTGAAGCTTTCTTT
CDR3: CASSYSLNTEAFF
D: -
size: -
V: TRBV6-5
J: TRBJ1-1
length: 13

DNA: TGTGCCAGCAGTTACCATCTACAGGGGGCCTATGGCTACACCTTC
CDR3: CASSYHLQGAYGYTF
D: TRBD1
size: -
V: TRBV6-7
J: TRBJ1-2
length: 15

DNA: TGTGCCAGCAGTGGACTAGCGGGAGTGGGTGAGCAGTTCTTC
CDR3: CASSGLAGVGEQFF
D: TRBD2
size: once
V: TRBV2
J: TRBJ2-1
length: 14

DNA: TGCGCCAGCAGCCCGGGGCTAGCGGGTGGGAGTACAGATACGCAGTATTTT
CDR3: CASSPGLAGGSTDTQYF
D: TRBD2
size: -
V: TRBV5-1
J: TRBJ2-3
length: 17

DNA: TGCGCCAGCAGCTTGTGGGGACAGGTGGATATGACTGAAGCTTTCTTT
CDR3: CASSLWGQVDMTEAFF
D: TRBD1
size: -
V: TRBV5-1
J: TRBJ1-1
length: 16

DNA: TGTGCCACCAGCCCGAGGGCGGCTAATGAAAAACTGTTTTTT
CDR3: CATSPRAANEKLFF
D: -
size: -
V: TRBV15
J: TRBJ1-4
length: 14

DNA: TGTGCCAGCAGACCTGGGACAGCCTCTAATGAAAAACTGTTTTTT
CDR3: CASRPGTASNEKLFF
D: TRBD1
size: -
V: TRBV6-5
J: TRBJ1-4
length: 15

DNA: TGCGCCAGCAGCGCCGGGACAGCGAACACTGAAGCTTTCTTT
CDR3: CASSAGTANTEAFF
D: TRBD1
size: -
V: TRBV5-1
J: TRBJ1-1
length: 14

DNA: TGTGCCAGCAGTTACTCTCTATCTTCCACTGAAGCTTTCTTT
CDR3: CASSYSLSSTEAFF
D: -
size: -
V: TRBV6-6
J: TRBJ1-1
length: 14

DNA: TGTGCCAGCAGCTCCCCGGGACTAGCGGGCCCCAGCACAGATACGCAGTATTTT
CDR3: CASSSPGLAGPSTDTQYF
D: TRBD2
size: -
V: TRBV7-3
J: TRBJ2-3
length: 18

DNA: TGTGCCAGCAGCTTTGGGACTAGCGGGACGACGGGGGAGACCCAGTACTTC
CDR3: CASSFGTSGTTGETQYF
D: TRBD2
size: -
V: TRBV7-2
J: TRBJ2-5
length: 17

DNA: TGTGCCAGCAGTTTGACCTTTGGAGCAAACACTGAAGCTTTCTTT
CDR3: CASSLTFGANTEAFF
D: -
size: -
V: TRBV27
J: TRBJ1-1
length: 15

DNA: TGTGCCACCAGTTCAGACACCGTTTCTCAGCCCCAGCATTTT
CDR3: CATSSDTVSQPQHF
D: -
size: -
V: TRBV24-1
J: TRBJ1-5
length: 14

DNA: TGTGCCAGTAGTCTCAGCGGCCGGGGGGGTACTGAAGCTTTCTTT
CDR3: CASSLSGRGGTEAFF
D: -
size: -
V: TRBV19
J: TRBJ1-1
length: 15

DNA: TGCAGTGCTAGAGGGGGTGGTGAAGCTTTCTTT
CDR3: CSARGGGEAFF
D: -
size: -
V: TRBV20-1
J: TRBJ1-1
length: 11

DNA: TGTGCCAGCAGTTTCTCAGGGAGTTATAGCAATCAGCCCCAGCATTTT
CDR3: CASSFSGSYSNQPQHF
D: -
size: -
V: TRBV28
J: TRBJ1-5
length: 16

DNA: TGCGCCAGCAGCTTGGACAGCGCGAACACCGGGGAGCTGTTTTTT
CDR3: CASSLDSANTGELFF
D: -
size: -
V: TRBV5-1
J: TRBJ2-2
length: 15

DNA: TGTGCCAGCAGCCTATTACAGGGGGCGGGGGATCAGCCCCAGCATTTT
CDR3: CASSLLQGAGDQPQHF
D: TRBD1
size: -
V: TRBV5-5
J: TRBJ1-5
length: 16

DNA: TGTGCCAGCAGCCAAGACGGTAGACACGACGAGCAGTACTTC
CDR3: CASSQDGRHDEQYF
D: -
size: -
V: TRBV3-1/TRBV3-2
J: TRBJ2-7
length: 14

DNA: TGTGCCAGCAGCGTCATATTGATCAGGTGGATTGGAGCTTTCTTT
CDR3: CASSVILIRWIGAFF
D: -
size: -
V: TRBV5-8
J: TRBJ1-1
length: 15

DNA: TGTGCCAGCAGCCCAGCGGGAGGGCCCTCCGAGCAGTACTTC
CDR3: CASSPAGGPSEQYF
D: TRBD2
size: once
V: TRBV7-9
J: TRBJ2-7
length: 14

DNA: TGTGCCAGCAGCTCCGACAGGGTTCGCGAGCAGTACTTC
CDR3: CASSSDRVREQYF
D: TRBD1
size: once
V: TRBV7-9
J: TRBJ2-7
length: 13

DNA: TGTGCCAGCAGCTTTCGGGGGCTCCCTAATTCACCCCTCCACTTT
CDR3: CASSFRGLPNSPLHF
D: -
size: few
V: TRBV11-2
J: TRBJ1-6
length: 15

DNA: TGTGCCAGCAGCGTAGGTGGGGTATACACAGATACGCAGTATTTT
CDR3: CASSVGGVYTDTQYF
D: -
size: -
V: TRBV9
J: TRBJ2-3
length: 15

DNA: TGTGCCTGGAGGCGGGCGGGGAGTTACGAGCAGTACTTC
CDR3: CAWRRAGSYEQYF
D: -
size: once
V: TRBV30
J: TRBJ2-7
length: 13

DNA: TGTGCCAGCAGCCAAAAAGCAGGGGGCGCCTCCTGGCCGCCAGATACGCAGTATTTT
CDR3: CASSQKAGGASWPPDTQYF
D: TRBD1
size: -
V: TRBV14
J: TRBJ2-3
length: 19

DNA: TGTGCCAGCAGCCTCCAGGGAAACTACGAGCAGTACTTC
CDR3: CASSLQGNYEQYF
D: -
size: -
V: TRBV3-1/TRBV3-2
J: TRBJ2-7
length: 13

DNA: TGTGCCAGCAGCCAAGGCCGGAGAACCTACGAGCAGTACTTC
CDR3: CASSQGRRTYEQYF
D: -
size: -
V: TRBV14
J: TRBJ2-7
length: 14

DNA: TGTGCCAGCAGCTCAGGACTGAACTACGAGCAGTACTTC
CDR3: CASSSGLNYEQYF
D: -
size: -
V: TRBV11-3
J: TRBJ2-7
length: 13

DNA: TGTGCCAGCAGCTTGGGGACTAGCGGTAACCAAGAGACCCAGTACTTC
CDR3: CASSLGTSGNQETQYF
D: TRBD2
size: -
V: TRBV11-3
J: TRBJ2-5
length: 16

DNA: TGTGCCAGCAGCCCCGGGATTAATAACGGGGAGCTGTTTTTT
CDR3: CASSPGINNGELFF
D: -
size: -
V: TRBV11-2
J: TRBJ2-2
length: 14

DNA: TGTGCCAGCAGTAATCCGGGCGGAACCACCTTGGCGAACACCGGGGAGCTGTTTTTT
CDR3: CASSNPGGTTLANTGELFF
D: -
size: once
V: TRBV7-8
J: TRBJ2-2
length: 19

DNA: TGTGCCAGCAGCTTTATACAAAGAGAGCAGTACTTC
CDR3: CASSFIQREQYF
D: -
size: -
V: TRBV7-2
J: TRBJ2-7
length: 12

DNA: TGTGCCAGCAGTTACGGACAGCTTAATGAAAAACTGTTTTTT
CDR3: CASSYGQLNEKLFF
D: -
size: -
V: TRBV6-5
J: TRBJ1-4
length: 14

DNA: TGCAGCGTTGTTGAACCTACCTCCTACGAGCAGTACTTC
CDR3: CSVVEPTSYEQYF
D: -
size: -
V: TRBV29-1
J: TRBJ2-7
length: 13

DNA: TGTGCCACCAGTGATTGTGACAGGTCCTTGTTCATTGAGCAGCAGTTCTTC
CDR3: CATSDCDRSLFIEQQFF
D: -
size: -
V: TRBV24-1
J: TRBJ2-1
length: 17

DNA: TGTGCCAGCAGCACCGCGGAGGGGATTTTGATGCACGAGCAGTACTTC
CDR3: CASSTAEGILMHEQYF
D: -
size: few
V: TRBV7-9
J: TRBJ2-7
length: 16

DNA: TGCGCCAGCAGCTCATCCGGGACAGGGGGCTACGAGCAGTACTTC
CDR3: CASSSSGTGGYEQYF
D: TRBD1
size: -
V: TRBV5-1
J: TRBJ2-7
length: 15

DNA: TGTGCCAGCAGTTTTAAGGGGTGGTATGGCTACACCTTC
CDR3: CASSFKGWYGYTF
D: -
size: -
V: TRBV28
J: TRBJ1-2
length: 13

DNA: TGTGCCAGCAGTGGGCTCCTTAGCTCCTACAATGAGCAGTTCTTC
CDR3: CASSGLLSSYNEQFF
D: -
size: -
V: TRBV2
J: TRBJ2-1
length: 15

DNA: TGTGCCAGCAGCTTGTCCGGGAGGGAAAGCACAGATACGCAGTATTTT
CDR3: CASSLSGRESTDTQYF
D: TRBD2
size: -
V: TRBV11-2
J: TRBJ2-3
length: 16

DNA: TGTGCCAGCAACCCAAGGGACTCATGGTCCTACTCACCCCTCCACTTT
CDR3: CASNPRDSWSYSPLHF
D: -
size: once
V: TRBV28
J: TRBJ1-6
length: 16

DNA: TGTGCCAGCAGCCAAGATCGGGGCGGAACCGGGGAGCTGTTTTTT
CDR3: CASSQDRGGTGELFF
D: -
size: -
V: TRBV3-1/TRBV3-2
J: TRBJ2-2
length: 15

DNA: TGTGCCAGTCGACAGGGAGGGAATGAAAAACTGTTTTTT
CDR3: CASRQGGNEKLFF
D: TRBD1
size: -
V: TRBV2
J: TRBJ1-4
length: 13

DNA: TGTGCCAGCAGCCCGCGAGGCACAGATACGCAGTATTTT
CDR3: CASSPRGTDTQYF
D: -
size: -
V: TRBV4-2
J: TRBJ2-3
length: 13

DNA: TGTGCCTGGAGTTTTGGGGGGGAGACCCAGTACTTC
CDR3: CAWSFGGETQYF
D: -
size: few
V: TRBV30
J: TRBJ2-5
length: 12

DNA: TGTGCCAGTAGAAATCGTGACCGCGGACAGGGGATCTACAATGAGCAGTTCTTC
CDR3: CASRNRDRGQGIYNEQFF
D: TRBD1
size: -
V: TRBV19
J: TRBJ2-1
length: 18

DNA: TGTGCCAGCAGCTTGGCCAGGACTAGCGTTCCCTACGAGCAGTACTTC
CDR3: CASSLARTSVPYEQYF
D: TRBD2
size: -
V: TRBV5-4
J: TRBJ2-7
length: 16

DNA: TGTGCCAGTAGTATAGTCACAGGGAGTCAGCCCCAGCATTTT
CDR3: CASSIVTGSQPQHF
D: -
size: once
V: TRBV19
J: TRBJ1-5
length: 14